This TCR beta chain was obtained from a study of shared clonotypes between healthy human individuals. V lost 5 bases, J lost 2 bases, and 4 bases lay in between. Germline V gene data show CDR1 as MNHEY and CDR2 as SMNVEV (reference sequence). The CDR3 consists of 11 residues. Terminally differentiated effector memory CD45RA+ cells were excluded by CCR7 positive selection of CD45RO-negative cells. A note on this clone: No antigen is known for it. The same CDR3 arises from other DNA sequences in this sample as well.

The data were produced by immunoSEQ multiplex PCR, yet TCRdb's version contains in-frame clones alone and is incomplete. The table lists a few million clones, 93% of them singletons, with less than 2% in the top ten. Findings and limits, study-wide: A small donor pool kept down the genetic and exposure-history diversity that was represented. A handful of donors shared approximately 5% of their naive CD4 clonotypes.

The TCR was taken from a man younger than 35 in good health. Some clones in this sample may be carry-over from other donors' samples. The sample comprised naive CD8+ T cells from PBMCs. J is TRBJ2-7 and V is TRBV27, with D hard to call. CDR3 amino acids: CASSDTYEQYF. The CDR3, as DNA: TGTGCCAGCAGTGATACCTACGAGCAGTACTTC.